The clone carrying this T cell receptor (beta chain) was seen ten or more times. This specimen comes from a study of T-cell reconstitution after alpha-beta-depleted transplantation in children. A TCRbeta library incorporating unique molecular identifiers was prepared. A single record per CDR3 protein comes from TCRdb applying MiXCR to the PCR reads. The sample has approximately 210,000 distinct CDR3 sequences, roughly 15% seen once. Trimming shortened V by 6 bases and J by 7 bases, and 10 bases separated the two germline ends. The CDR3 sequence is 11 residues long. Germline V lookup: CDR1 MDHEN, CDR2 SYDVKM.

This receptor was obtained from a human donor who donated a stem cell graft to a child with acute lymphoblastic leukemia. This chain uses TRBV28 with TRBJ2-7; D call uncertain. The specimen was PBMCs from the stem cell graft donor, collected from the stem cell graft. The CDR3 loop reads CASRRMWEQYF. In DNA, the CDR3 is TGTGCCAGCAGGCGCATGTGGGAGCAGTACTTC.